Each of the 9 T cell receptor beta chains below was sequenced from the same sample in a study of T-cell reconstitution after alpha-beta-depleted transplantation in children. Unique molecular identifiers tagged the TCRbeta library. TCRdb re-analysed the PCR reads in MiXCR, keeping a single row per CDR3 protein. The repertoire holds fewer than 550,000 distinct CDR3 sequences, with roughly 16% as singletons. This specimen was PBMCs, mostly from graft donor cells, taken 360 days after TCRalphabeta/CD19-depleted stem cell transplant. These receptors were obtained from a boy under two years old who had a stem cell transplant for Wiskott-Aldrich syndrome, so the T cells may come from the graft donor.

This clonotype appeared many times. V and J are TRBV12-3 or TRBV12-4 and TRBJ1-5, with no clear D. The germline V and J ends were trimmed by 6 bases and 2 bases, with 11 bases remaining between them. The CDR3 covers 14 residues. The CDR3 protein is CASSLGRGNQPQHF. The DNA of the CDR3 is TGTGCCAGCAGCCTCGGACGCGGCAATCAGCCCCAGCATTTT.

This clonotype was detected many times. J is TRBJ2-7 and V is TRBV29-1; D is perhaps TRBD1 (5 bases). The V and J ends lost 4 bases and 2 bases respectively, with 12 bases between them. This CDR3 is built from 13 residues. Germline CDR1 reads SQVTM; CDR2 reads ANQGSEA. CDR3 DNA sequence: TGCAGCGTTGGGGAACAGGCGACCTACGAGCAGTACTTC. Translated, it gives CSVGEQATYEQYF.

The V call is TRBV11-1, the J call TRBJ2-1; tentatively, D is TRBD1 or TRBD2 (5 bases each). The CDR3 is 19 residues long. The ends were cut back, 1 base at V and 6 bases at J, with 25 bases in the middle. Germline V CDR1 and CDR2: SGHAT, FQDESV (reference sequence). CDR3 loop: CASSLVSGHYARTANEQFF. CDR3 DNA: TGTGCCAGCAGCTTAGTCTCGGGGCACTATGCCCGAACTGCCAATGAGCAGTTCTTC.

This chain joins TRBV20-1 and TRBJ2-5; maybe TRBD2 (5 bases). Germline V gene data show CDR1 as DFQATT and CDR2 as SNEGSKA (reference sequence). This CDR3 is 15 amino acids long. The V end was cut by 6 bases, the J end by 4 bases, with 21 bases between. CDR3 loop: CSAKTPGSRVETQYF. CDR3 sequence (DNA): TGCAGTGCGAAGACCCCGGGATCGCGGGTAGAGACCCAGTACTTC.

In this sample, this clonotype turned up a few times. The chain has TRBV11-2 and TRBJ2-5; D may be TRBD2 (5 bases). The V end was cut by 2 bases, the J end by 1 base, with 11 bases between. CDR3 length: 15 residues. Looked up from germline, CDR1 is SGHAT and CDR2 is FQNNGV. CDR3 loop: CASSLYDYPQETQYF. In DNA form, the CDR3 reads TGTGCCAGCAGCTTATATGACTACCCCCAAGAGACCCAGTACTTC.

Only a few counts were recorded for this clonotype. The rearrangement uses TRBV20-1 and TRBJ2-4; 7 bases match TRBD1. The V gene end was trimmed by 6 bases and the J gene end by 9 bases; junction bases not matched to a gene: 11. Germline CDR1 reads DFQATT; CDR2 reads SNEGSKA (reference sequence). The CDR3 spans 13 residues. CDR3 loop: CSAHVRGFGIQYF. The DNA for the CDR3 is TGCAGTGCCCACGTCAGGGGGTTTGGCATTCAGTACTTC.

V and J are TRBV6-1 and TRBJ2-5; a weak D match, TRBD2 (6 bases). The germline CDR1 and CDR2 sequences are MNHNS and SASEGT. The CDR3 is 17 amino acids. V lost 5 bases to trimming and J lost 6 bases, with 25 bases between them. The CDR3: CASSLSVPGDPRQTQYF. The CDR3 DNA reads TGTGCCAGCAGTCTCTCCGTTCCGGGGGACCCCAGGCAGACCCAGTACTTC.

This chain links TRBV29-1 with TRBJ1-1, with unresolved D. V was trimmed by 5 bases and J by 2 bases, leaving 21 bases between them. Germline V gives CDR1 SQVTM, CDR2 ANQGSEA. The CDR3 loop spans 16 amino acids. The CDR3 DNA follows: TGCAGCGTTTCGGGGTGGAAGGGATCTATTAACACTGAAGCTTTCTTT. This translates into CSVSGWKGSINTEAFF.

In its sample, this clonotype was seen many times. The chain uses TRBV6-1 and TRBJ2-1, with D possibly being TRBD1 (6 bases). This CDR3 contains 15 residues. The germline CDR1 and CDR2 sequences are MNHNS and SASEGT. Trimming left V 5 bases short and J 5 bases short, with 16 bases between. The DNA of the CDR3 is TGTGCCAGCAGTCCAACAGGGCCCAGGGACAATGAGCAGTTCTTC. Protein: CASSPTGPRDNEQFF.